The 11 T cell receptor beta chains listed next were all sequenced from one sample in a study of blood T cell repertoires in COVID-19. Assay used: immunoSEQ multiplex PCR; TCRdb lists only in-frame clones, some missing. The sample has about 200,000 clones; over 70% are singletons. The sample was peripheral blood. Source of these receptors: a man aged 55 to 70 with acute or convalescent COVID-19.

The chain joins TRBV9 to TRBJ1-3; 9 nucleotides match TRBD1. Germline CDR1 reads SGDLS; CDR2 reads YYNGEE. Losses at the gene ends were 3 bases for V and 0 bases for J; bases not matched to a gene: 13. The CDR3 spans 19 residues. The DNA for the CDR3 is TGTGCCAGCAGCGGGCCGGGACAGGGTCTTTCTTTCTCTGGAAACACCATATATTTT. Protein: CASSGPGQGLSFSGNTIYF.

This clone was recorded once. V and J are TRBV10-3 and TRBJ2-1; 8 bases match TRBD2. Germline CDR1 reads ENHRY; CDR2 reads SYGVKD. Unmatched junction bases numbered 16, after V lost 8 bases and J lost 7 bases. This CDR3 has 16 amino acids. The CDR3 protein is CAIGGASGRPLNEQFF. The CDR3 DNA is TGTGCCATCGGGGGGGCGAGCGGGAGACCTCTTAATGAGCAGTTCTTC.

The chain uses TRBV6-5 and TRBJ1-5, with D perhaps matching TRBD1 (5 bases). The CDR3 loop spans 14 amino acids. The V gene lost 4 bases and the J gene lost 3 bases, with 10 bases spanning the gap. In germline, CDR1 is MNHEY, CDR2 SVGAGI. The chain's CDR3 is CASSFDSFNQPQHF. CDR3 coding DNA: TGTGCCAGCAGTTTTGACAGTTTCAATCAGCCCCAGCATTTT.

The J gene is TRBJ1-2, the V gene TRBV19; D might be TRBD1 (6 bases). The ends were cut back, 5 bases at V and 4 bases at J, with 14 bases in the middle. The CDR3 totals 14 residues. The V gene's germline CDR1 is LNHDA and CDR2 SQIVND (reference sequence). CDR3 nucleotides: TGTGCCAGTAGTCTGGACAGAACAATCTATGGCTACACCTTC. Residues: CASSLDRTIYGYTF. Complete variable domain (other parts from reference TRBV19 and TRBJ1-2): DGGITQSPKYLFRKEGQNVTLSCEQNLNHDAMYWYRQDPGQGLRLIYYSQIVNDFQKGDIAEGYSVSREKKESFPLTVTSAQKNPTAFYLCASSLDRTIYGYTFGSGTRLTVV.

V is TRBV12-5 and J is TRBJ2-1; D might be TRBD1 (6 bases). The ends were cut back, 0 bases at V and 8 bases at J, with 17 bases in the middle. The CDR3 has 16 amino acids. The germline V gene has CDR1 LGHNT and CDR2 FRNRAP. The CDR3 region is CASGLVLGGPGDEQFF. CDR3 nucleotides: TGTGCTAGTGGTTTGGTACTCGGCGGACCAGGGGATGAGCAGTTCTTC.

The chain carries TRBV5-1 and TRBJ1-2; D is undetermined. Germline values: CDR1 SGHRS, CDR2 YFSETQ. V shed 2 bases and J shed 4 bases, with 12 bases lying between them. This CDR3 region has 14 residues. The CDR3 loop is CASSFSEGTYGYTF. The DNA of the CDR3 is TGCGCCAGCAGCTTTTCGGAGGGAACCTATGGCTACACCTTC.

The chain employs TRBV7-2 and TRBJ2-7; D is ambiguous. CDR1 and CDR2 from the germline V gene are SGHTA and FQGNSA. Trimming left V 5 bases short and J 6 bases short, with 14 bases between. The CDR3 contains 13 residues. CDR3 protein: CASSPQTGGEQYF. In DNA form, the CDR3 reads TGTGCCAGCAGCCCACAAACTGGCGGCGAGCAGTACTTC.

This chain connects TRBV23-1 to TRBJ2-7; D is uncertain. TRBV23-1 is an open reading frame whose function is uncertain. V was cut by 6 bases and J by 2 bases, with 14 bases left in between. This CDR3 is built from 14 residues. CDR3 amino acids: CASSQGCKTYEQYF. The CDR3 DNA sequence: TGCGCCAGCAGCCAAGGCTGTAAGACCTACGAGCAGTACTTC.

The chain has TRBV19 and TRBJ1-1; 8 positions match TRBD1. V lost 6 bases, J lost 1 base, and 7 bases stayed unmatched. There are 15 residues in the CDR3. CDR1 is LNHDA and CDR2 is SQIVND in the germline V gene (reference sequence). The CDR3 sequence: CASRHRQGKNTEAFF. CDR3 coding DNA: TGTGCCAGTAGGCATCGACAGGGGAAGAACACTGAAGCTTTCTTT.

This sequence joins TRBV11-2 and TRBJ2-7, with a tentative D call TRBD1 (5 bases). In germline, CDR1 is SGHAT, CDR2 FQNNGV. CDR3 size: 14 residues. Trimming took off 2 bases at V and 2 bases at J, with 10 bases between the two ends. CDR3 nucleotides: TGTGCCAGCAGCTTACTCACAGGCACCTACGAGCAGTACTTC. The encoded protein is CASSLLTGTYEQYF.

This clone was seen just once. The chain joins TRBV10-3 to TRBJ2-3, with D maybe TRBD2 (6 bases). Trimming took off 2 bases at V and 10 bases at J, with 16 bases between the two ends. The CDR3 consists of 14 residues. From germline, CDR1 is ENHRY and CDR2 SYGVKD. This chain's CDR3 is CAISEGRPGEAQYF. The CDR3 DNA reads TGTGCCATCAGTGAGGGCCGGCCCGGGGAGGCGCAGTATTTT.